One sample yielded the 25 T cell receptor beta chains listed below, sequenced in a study of T cells in localized non-small cell lung cancer. This table comes from immunoSEQ multiplex PCR, and its TCRdb copy is limited to in-frame clones, with some not included. Altogether some 21,000 clones are present, approximately 91% being singletons, with the ten largest covering roughly 8.1%. Sequencing was performed on peripheral blood, taken before any cancer treatment. These receptors were collected from a man aged 35-75 years with stage I lung adenocarcinoma.

The chain carries TRBV7-8 and TRBJ2-3, with 9 bases aligning to TRBD2. The V segment lost 1 base and the J segment 4 bases; nucleotides outside the gene matches: 6. The CDR3 runs to 16 residues. Germline lookup yields CDR1 SGHVS and CDR2 FQNEAQ. The CDR3 bases are TGTGCCAGCAGCTTAGTAGGTAGCGGGAGTGCAGATACGCAGTATTTT. Amino acids: CASSLVGSGSADTQYF.

The gene calls are TRBV5-5 and TRBJ2-1, with no clear D. Germline assignment: CDR1 SGHKS and CDR2 YYEKEE (reference sequence). This CDR3 is built from 12 residues. V dropped 3 bases and J dropped 5 bases, with 6 bases sitting between them. As DNA, the CDR3 is TGTGCCAGCAGCTCCACGGACAATGAGCAGTTCTTC. Translation gives CASSSTDNEQFF.

The CDR3 DNA reads as TGTGCCAGCAGCCCAAGTCCCGGGGCGAACACTGAAGCTTTCTTT. This gives the protein CASSPSPGANTEAFF. V gene TRBV11-2 combines with J gene TRBJ1-1; D possibly corresponds to TRBD1 (5 bases). CDR1 is SGHAT, CDR2 FQNNGV, per germline. The CDR3 extends over 15 amino acids. Trimming took 5 bases from V and 1 from J, leaving 14 bases between them.

This chain links TRBV19 with TRBJ2-3; D is perhaps TRBD1 (6 bases). Germline-derived CDR1 and CDR2 are LNHDA and SQIVND (reference sequence). The CDR3 contains 14 residues. V shed 6 bases and J shed 2 bases, with 12 bases lying between them. The CDR3 reads CASRDGGLTDTQYF. The CDR3 DNA is TGTGCCAGTAGGGATGGGGGCCTCACAGATACGCAGTATTTT.

CDR3 coding DNA: TGTGCCAGCTCCGCCGGACTCTACACAGATACGCAGTATTTT. It yields the protein CASSAGLYTDTQYF. The chain joins TRBV18 to TRBJ2-3, with D perhaps matching TRBD2 (5 bases). V was cut by 6 bases and J by 2 bases, with 12 bases left in between. The CDR3 loop spans 14 amino acids. The germline V gene encodes CDR1 KGHSH and CDR2 LQKENI.

The V call is TRBV25-1, the J call TRBJ2-3; the D is unclear. V was pared by 5 bases and J by 0 bases, with 9 bases between. CDR1 and CDR2 (germline): MGHDK, SYGVNS. This CDR3 contains 14 residues. The CDR3: CASSHPISTDTQYF. The CDR3 DNA follows: TGTGCCAGCAGTCACCCGATTAGCACAGATACGCAGTATTTT.

The chain recombines TRBV7-9 with TRBJ2-3; unclear D gene. Trimming took off 3 bases at V and 9 bases at J, with 7 bases between the two ends. Germline values: CDR1 SEHNR, CDR2 FQNEAQ (reference sequence). This CDR3 is built from 11 residues. The CDR3 DNA reads as TGTGCCAGCAGCTTTGGCGAAACGCAGTATTTT. This translates into CASSFGETQYF.

The chain couples TRBV6-1 to TRBJ2-7; 15 bases agree with TRBD2. The CDR3 is 18 residues long. Germline CDR1 and CDR2: MNHNS and SASEGT. The ends lost 3 bases at V and 1 base at J; junction bases unmatched: 7. CDR3 residues: CASSDPGLAGGQSYEQYF. Here the CDR3 DNA reads TGTGCCAGCAGTGACCCAGGACTAGCGGGGGGGCAGTCCTACGAGCAGTACTTC.

The gene calls are TRBV6-5 and TRBJ2-7; D possibly matches TRBD1 or TRBD2 (6 bases each). V was trimmed by 0 bases and J by 2 bases, leaving 8 bases between them. Germline V gene sequence: CDR1 MNHEY, CDR2 SVGAGI. The CDR3 totals 14 residues. The DNA for the CDR3 is TGTGCCAGCAGTTACTCGGGGGGCACCTACGAGCAGTACTTC. Translating it yields CASSYSGGTYEQYF.

The rearrangement joins TRBV27 to TRBJ2-1, with 7 bases identical to TRBD2. Losses at the gene ends were 2 bases for V and 5 bases for J; bases not matched to a gene: 9. Germline V CDR1 and CDR2: MNHEY, SMNVEV (reference sequence). This CDR3 is built from 16 residues. The CDR3, as DNA: TGTGCCAGCAGTTTAATCGGGGGAGGGTTAGACAATGAGCAGTTCTTC. This encodes CASSLIGGGLDNEQFF.

CDR3 DNA: TGCGCCAGCAGCCAAGATGGGGCAGGCTATGGCTACACCTTC. Protein: CASSQDGAGYGYTF. The rearrangement uses TRBV4-1 and TRBJ1-2; D is perhaps TRBD1 (5 bases). Germline V gene sequence: CDR1 MGHRA, CDR2 YSYEKL. Trimming took off 0 bases at V and 4 bases at J, with 9 bases between the two ends. The CDR3 is made up of 14 amino acids.

Turning to this clone: The sample has other DNA sequences that encode this CDR3 too. This chain joins TRBV19 and TRBJ1-5, with TRBD1 matching 7 bases. The V and J ends lost 3 bases and 4 bases, in that order; junction bases with no gene match: 3. The CDR3 sequence is 14 residues long. Germline CDR1 reads LNHDA; CDR2 reads SQIVND (reference sequence). As DNA, the CDR3 is TGTGCCAGTAGTATCAGGGGGGGTAATCAGCCCCAGCATTTT. Translation gives CASSIRGGNQPQHF.

The V and J genes are TRBV2 and TRBJ2-7; D not certain. The V gene lost 6 bases and the J gene lost 0 bases, with 6 bases spanning the gap. This CDR3 has 12 residues. Germline CDR1 is SNHLY and CDR2 is FYNNEI. CDR3 protein: CASSLNSYEQYF. CDR3 nucleotides: TGTGCCAGCAGCCTCAACTCCTACGAGCAGTACTTC. Full variable domain (outside the CDR3, taken from reference TRBV2 and TRBJ2-7): EPEVTQTPSHQVTQMGQEVILRCVPISNHLYFYWYRQILGQKVEFLVSFYNNEISEKSEIFDDQFSVERPDGSNFTLKIRSTKLEDSAMYFCASSLNSYEQYFGPGTRLTVT.

The rearrangement links TRBV19 to TRBJ1-1; D unclear. CDR3 length equals 15 residues. The V end lost 5 bases, the J end lost 1 base, and 14 bases lay between the germline ends. Per germline, CDR1 LNHDA and CDR2 SQIVND (reference sequence). The CDR3 bases are TGTGCCAGTAGTGGGCTCTGGCGACCGAACACTGAAGCTTTCTTT. Encoded protein: CASSGLWRPNTEAFF.

The genes are TRBV18 and TRBJ2-1; 7 bases fit TRBD1. Germline V gene data show CDR1 as KGHSH and CDR2 as LQKENI. The CDR3 spans 14 residues. Unmatched junction bases numbered 8, after V lost 3 bases and J lost 9 bases. The CDR3 loop is CASSPGTAQGEQFF. The CDR3 DNA sequence: TGTGCCAGCTCACCCGGGACAGCCCAGGGTGAGCAGTTCTTC.

V and J are TRBV13 and TRBJ2-7, with D hard to call. V gave up 2 bases and J gave up 1 base, with 12 bases separating them. Germline CDR1 and CDR2: PRHDT and FYEKMQ (reference sequence). This CDR3 region has 15 residues. The CDR3 bases are TGTGCCAGCAGCTTAAGGCAGGCAGCATCCTACGAGCAGTACTTC. Its protein product is CASSLRQAASYEQYF.

V and J are TRBV12-5 and TRBJ2-7, with D hard to call. Trimming took 2 bases from V and 3 from J, leaving 14 bases between them. This CDR3 is built from 15 residues. The germline gives CDR1 LGHNT, CDR2 FRNRAP. CDR3 sequence (DNA): TGTGCTAGTGGTTTGCCCACCCTCACCGGCTACGAGCAGTACTTC. Amino acids: CASGLPTLTGYEQYF.

This clone occurred a few times. This sequence joins TRBV6-1 and TRBJ1-2; 12 bases map to TRBD1. The trim removed 10 bases at V and 8 bases at J, leaving 11 bases unmatched. The CDR3 totals 14 residues. The V gene's germline CDR1 is MNHNS and CDR2 SASEGT. The CDR3 protein is CATHRDRGQGGYTF. The CDR3 coding sequence is TGTGCCACACACCGGGACAGGGGGCAGGGAGGCTACACCTTC.

This chain uses TRBV11-2 with TRBJ2-7, with D uncertain. Trimming cost V 5 bases and J 5 bases, with 7 bases left between them. This CDR3 is 11 amino acids long. The V gene's germline CDR1 is SGHAT and CDR2 FQNNGV. CDR3 sequence: CASSTWDEQYF. The DNA for the CDR3 is TGTGCCAGCAGCACCTGGGACGAGCAGTACTTC.

The chain uses TRBV20-1 and TRBJ2-7; D call uncertain. The CDR3 runs 11 residues. The germline V gene encodes CDR1 DFQATT and CDR2 SNEGSKA (reference sequence). The V and J ends lost 1 base and 3 bases respectively, with 4 bases between them. The CDR3 loop reads CSARVGYEQYF. In DNA form, the CDR3 reads TGCAGTGCTAGAGTGGGCTACGAGCAGTACTTC.

The chain couples TRBV5-1 to TRBJ1-3; TRBD1 matches at 9 bases. Germline CDR1 and CDR2: SGHRS and YFSETQ. The V gene end was trimmed by 4 bases and the J gene end by 0 bases; junction bases not matched to a gene: 2. The CDR3 totals 15 residues. The CDR3 loop reads CASSPGQGSGNTIYF. CDR3 sequence (DNA): TGCGCCAGCAGCCCGGGACAGGGCTCTGGAAACACCATATATTTT.

This clone was recorded once. This chain joins TRBV6-1 and TRBJ1-2; 9 bases map to TRBD1. V was pared by 0 bases and J by 8 bases, with 13 bases of the junction left unmatched. Germline V gene lookup returns CDR1 MNHNS and CDR2 SASEGT. The CDR3 extends over 17 amino acids. CDR3 in amino acids: CASSEARTGAAMWGYTF. The CDR3 DNA reads TGTGCCAGCAGTGAAGCTCGGACAGGGGCCGCCATGTGGGGCTACACCTTC.

The chain combines TRBV2 with TRBJ2-3, with 13 bases aligning to TRBD2. This CDR3 contains 16 residues. Germline loops: CDR1 SNHLY, CDR2 FYNNEI. With V trimmed by 6 bases and J by 4 bases, 7 bases remained unmatched. The CDR3 is CASRDWTSGGSDTQYF. Written as DNA, the CDR3 is TGTGCCAGCAGGGATTGGACTAGCGGGGGTTCAGATACGCAGTATTTT.

V and J are TRBV27 and TRBJ2-7; a weak D match, TRBD1 (5 bases). Germline CDR1 reads MNHEY; CDR2 reads SMNVEV (reference sequence). CDR3 length equals 13 residues. Trimming left V 2 bases short and J 1 base short, with 6 bases between. CDR3 nucleotide sequence: TGTGCCAGCAGTTTAACAGGATCCTACGAGCAGTACTTC. Translation gives CASSLTGSYEQYF.

The rearrangement joins TRBV7-9 to TRBJ2-7, with unresolved D. CDR1 is SEHNR and CDR2 is FQNEAQ in the germline V gene (reference sequence). V lost 5 bases to trimming and J lost 3 bases, with 11 bases between them. This CDR3 comprises 13 residues. In nucleotides, the CDR3 is TGTGCCAGCAGCCCTAGTCCCGGCTACGAGCAGTACTTC. It specifies CASSPSPGYEQYF. The variable domain in full, completed from reference TRBV7-9 and TRBJ2-7, reads DTGVSQNPRHKITKRGQNVTFRCDPISEHNRLYWYRQTLGQGPEFLTYFQNEAQLEKSRLLSDRFSAERPKGSFSTLEIQRTEQGDSAMYLCASSPSPGYEQYFGPGTRLTVT.